A single sample is the source of the 20 T cell receptor beta chains below, sequenced in a study of cytomegalovirus exposure and HLA in healthy donors. A multiplex PCR was run with 60 Vbeta primers and 13 Jbeta primers. Method: immunoSEQ multiplex PCR; TCRdb's copy keeps in-frame clones and lacks some. The sample includes roughly 150,000 clones, approximately 84% of them seen just once. Material for sequencing was PBMCs. These TCRs come from a man in his thirties or forties in good health and CMV-seropositive.

Concerning this clone itself: A read error may account for a junction end that differs from germline. The chain is built from TRBV7-9 and TRBJ1-2; 7 nucleotides line up with TRBD1. In germline, CDR1 is SEHNR, CDR2 FQNEAQ (reference sequence). This CDR3 is 16 amino acids long. The CDR3 sequence: CSSSSRDSPPSYGYTF. DNA of the CDR3: TGTTCCAGCAGCTCGAGGGACAGCCCACCCTCCTATGGCTACACCTTC.

This CDR3 reads CASRSTDQETQYF. CDR3 nucleotides: TGTGCCAGCAGGTCGACAGATCAAGAGACCCAGTACTTC. The V and J genes are TRBV7-9 and TRBJ2-5, with D maybe TRBD1 (5 bases). The CDR3 runs to 13 residues. In germline, CDR1 is SEHNR, CDR2 FQNEAQ (reference sequence). Between the trimmed V and J ends, which lost 6 bases and 2 bases, there was a span of 10 bases.

In this sample, this clone turned up once. V is TRBV5-1 and J is TRBJ2-5, with a weak D call TRBD2 (6 bases). The CDR3 contains 14 residues. Trimming left V 0 bases short and J 5 bases short, with 11 bases between. The germline CDR1 and CDR2 sequences are SGHRS and YFSETQ. CDR3 nucleotide sequence: TGCGCCAGCAGCTTGGGGGCGGAGGGGGAGACCCAGTACTTC. This encodes CASSLGAEGETQYF.

The chain links TRBV6-5 to TRBJ1-2, with D unclear. Trimming took 6 bases from V and 5 from J, leaving 16 bases between them. Germline CDR1 and CDR2: MNHEY and SVGAGI. The CDR3 sequence is 14 residues long. CDR3 region: CASRGGPAAYGYTF. The CDR3 DNA is TGTGCCAGCAGGGGAGGACCGGCGGCGTATGGCTACACCTTC.

The CDR3 loop is CASSQSRDRETYEQYF. For the CDR3, the DNA is TGCGCCAGCAGTCAATCTAGGGACAGGGAGACCTACGAGCAGTACTTC. This chain links TRBV23-1 with TRBJ2-7; 9 positions match TRBD1. TRBV23-1 is an ORF, and what it does is uncertain. This CDR3 has 16 residues. Unmatched junction bases numbered 5, after V lost 0 bases and J lost 2 bases.

V and J are TRBV25-1 and TRBJ2-2, with D possibly TRBD2 on 5 matching bases. The CDR3 runs to 16 residues. CDR1 and CDR2 (germline): MGHDK, SYGVNS. The V gene lost 1 base and the J gene lost 1 base, with 10 bases spanning the gap. The CDR3 is CASSESYRGNTGELFF. The CDR3 nucleotides are TGTGCCAGCAGTGAATCCTACCGGGGGAACACCGGGGAGCTGTTTTTT.

This chain uses TRBV19 with TRBJ1-3; D uncertain. The length of the CDR3 is 15 residues. Between the trimmed V and J ends, which lost 8 bases and 0 bases, there was a span of 14 bases. Germline V CDR1 and CDR2: LNHDA, SQIVND (reference sequence). CDR3: CASGEEDYSGNTIYF. The CDR3 DNA is TGTGCCAGTGGCGAGGAAGACTACTCTGGAAACACCATATATTTT. Combining the CDR3 with reference TRBV19 and TRBJ1-3 gives the whole variable domain DGGITQSPKYLFRKEGQNVTLSCEQNLNHDAMYWYRQDPGQGLRLIYYSQIVNDFQKGDIAEGYSVSREKKESFPLTVTSAQKNPTAFYLCASGEEDYSGNTIYFGEGSWLTVV.

The J gene is TRBJ1-5, the V gene TRBV6-1, with 9 nucleotides matching TRBD1. The CDR3 runs 14 residues. Losses at the gene ends were 4 bases for V and 2 bases for J; bases not matched to a gene: 0. Germline V gives CDR1 MNHNS, CDR2 SASEGT. This chain's CDR3 is CASSGTGGNQPQHF. Written as DNA, the CDR3 is TGTGCCAGCAGTGGGACAGGGGGCAATCAGCCCCAGCATTTT.

Notes on this clone: The junction differs from germline at one of its ends, possibly a read error. This sample includes further DNA sequences coding for the same CDR3. The gene calls are TRBV18 and TRBJ1-1; 8 nucleotides agree with TRBD1. Germline-derived CDR1 and CDR2 are KGHSH and LQKENI. The CDR3 covers 15 residues. This CDR3 is CASSQQGAGGTEAFF. The CDR3 bases are TGTGCCAGCTCACAGCAGGGGGCCGGTGGCACTGAAGCCTTCTTT.

This clone showed up just once. This chain joins TRBV5-4 and TRBJ1-5; no reliable D call. CDR1 and CDR2 (germline): SGHNT, YYREEE (reference sequence). CDR3 length: 14 residues. V lost 3 bases to trimming and J lost 2 bases, with 9 bases between them. The DNA for the CDR3 is TGTGCCAGCAGCTCCAGCGGAGGCAATCAGCCCCAGCATTTT. As protein: CASSSSGGNQPQHF.

The chain carries TRBV11-2 and TRBJ2-1; D is unresolved. Trimming pared 0 bases from V and 4 bases from J, leaving 13 bases between. The germline gives CDR1 SGHAT, CDR2 FQNNGV. This CDR3 region has 16 residues. The CDR3 region is CASSLELSYLYNEQFF. CDR3 coding DNA: TGTGCCAGCAGCTTAGAACTAAGTTACCTTTACAATGAGCAGTTCTTC.

The chain joins TRBV7-9 to TRBJ2-1; TRBD2 aligns across 8 bases. Germline trimming cut 6 bases from V and 7 bases from J; bases unmatched to any gene: 14. The CDR3 runs to 16 residues. Germline V gene sequence: CDR1 SEHNR, CDR2 FQNEAQ (reference sequence). The CDR3 nucleotides read TGTGCCAGCAGTCGCGGGGCAGCGGGAGTGGTAAATGAGCAGTTCTTC. Residues: CASSRGAAGVVNEQFF.

The chain carries TRBV4-1 and TRBJ1-6; TRBD1 matches 8 bases. The CDR3 has 14 amino acids. V was clipped by 6 bases and J by 7 bases; unmatched bases: 5. Germline-derived CDR1 and CDR2 are MGHRA and YSYEKL. The CDR3 reads CASRPTGDNSPLHF. CDR3 coding DNA: TGCGCCAGCAGGCCGACAGGGGACAATTCACCCCTCCACTTT.

V and J are TRBV28 and TRBJ1-2; possible D gene TRBD1, 5 bases. V lost 9 bases, J lost 6 bases, and 17 bases lay in between. In germline, CDR1 is MDHEN, CDR2 SYDVKM. This CDR3 is built from 13 residues. DNA of the CDR3: TGTGCCAGTTTTATGCAGGGATCTAATGGCTACACCTTC. It encodes CASFMQGSNGYTF.

The chain is built from TRBV19 and TRBJ2-1, with 10 nucleotides matching TRBD2. V lost 4 bases to trimming and J lost 4 bases; unmatched junction nucleotides: 4. The V gene's germline CDR1 is LNHDA and CDR2 SQIVND (reference sequence). This CDR3 comprises 15 residues. The CDR3 here is CASSTGTSAYNEQFF. The CDR3 region has the DNA TGTGCCAGTAGTACAGGGACTAGCGCGTACAATGAGCAGTTCTTC.

The chain links TRBV7-3 to TRBJ2-5; 14 nucleotides agree with TRBD2. Germline CDR1 is SGHTA and CDR2 is FQGTGA. After removal of 5 bases from V and 1 base from J, the junction contained 3 bases not matched to a gene. The CDR3 is 16 amino acids. CDR3 in amino acids: CASSVGTSGGQETQYF. Here the CDR3 DNA reads TGTGCCAGCAGCGTCGGGACTAGCGGGGGCCAAGAGACCCAGTACTTC.

The chain recombines TRBV7-8 with TRBJ2-5; 7 bases line up with TRBD2. The germline CDR1 and CDR2 sequences are SGHVS and FQNEAQ. The CDR3 totals 15 residues. Trimming took 5 bases from V and 1 from J; bases not matched to a gene: 7. The CDR3: CASSQTGTIQETQYF. The CDR3 DNA follows: TGTGCCAGCAGCCAAACCGGGACTATCCAAGAGACCCAGTACTTC.

This chain joins TRBV9 and TRBJ2-1, with D hard to call. The CDR3 contains 14 residues. V was shortened by 3 bases and J by 4 bases, with 11 bases between the two germline ends. Germline V gene sequence: CDR1 SGDLS, CDR2 YYNGEE. The CDR3 here is CASSAATGYNEQFF. CDR3 nucleotide sequence: TGTGCCAGCAGCGCTGCGACTGGATACAATGAGCAGTTCTTC. The entire variable domain, with the rest obtained from reference TRBV9 and TRBJ2-1, is as follows: DSGVTQTPKHLITATGQRVTLRCSPRSGDLSVYWYQQSLDQGLQFLIQYYNGEERAKGNILERFSAQQFPDLHSELNLSSLELGDSALYFCASSAATGYNEQFFGPGTRLTVL.

This clone has just one count. The rearrangement joins TRBV18 to TRBJ2-1; 7 bases are a match to TRBD2. Germline lookup yields CDR1 KGHSH and CDR2 LQKENI. The V and J ends lost 4 bases and 6 bases, in that order; junction bases with no gene match: 9. This CDR3 contains 15 residues. The chain's CDR3 is CASSLVAGASNEQFF. In DNA, the CDR3 is TGTGCCAGCTCACTAGTAGCGGGCGCTTCCAATGAGCAGTTCTTC.

The chain has TRBV19 and TRBJ2-3, with D possibly matching TRBD2 (6 bases). There are 13 residues in the CDR3. Per the germline V gene, CDR1 is LNHDA and CDR2 is SQIVND (reference sequence). V lost 6 bases and J 5 bases, leaving 12 bases between the germline ends. The CDR3 region has the DNA TGTGCCAGTAGACGGGAGACGGTAGATACGCAGTATTTT. Protein sequence: CASRRETVDTQYF.